This TCR beta chain was found in a study of cytomegalovirus exposure and HLA in healthy donors. Findings and limits, study-wide: Many donors carried some public TCRs, although rarity characterized most TCR sequences. Cytomegalovirus association was assigned to about 150 TCR beta chains. Through in vitro validation, three CMV-associated chains were shown to be specific for CMV antigens. Using the classifier, cytomegalovirus status was reportedly diagnosed with high specificity and sensitivity.

Repertoires were generated with immunoSEQ multiplex PCR, while TCRdb's copy carries only in-frame clones and drops some. Here the sample spans 110,000 to 150,000 clones, roughly nine tenths being singletons. To note about this clone: The antigen is not known.

Looked up from germline, CDR1 is SGHRS and CDR2 is YFSETQ. CDR3 length equals 17 residues. V lost 3 bases and J lost 6; bases outside the gene matches: 15. The V and J genes are TRBV5-1 and TRBJ2-1; TRBD2 matches at 7 bases. This TCR came from a man aged 18 to 35 in good health and CMV-seronegative. The sequencing input was PBMCs. The CDR3, as DNA: TGCGCCAGCAGCTCCGCGAGGGCTAGCGGCCCCGGCAATGAGCAGTTCTTC. Encoded protein: CASSSARASGPGNEQFF.